This passage covers 19 T cell receptor beta chains from one sample sequenced in a study of blood T cells in healthy people across ages. The second PCR ran roughly 6 to 11 cycles with a sample-barcoded 5' primer and J-beta primers. TCRdb ran MiXCR on the 5' RACE reads and lists one entry per CDR3 protein. The data contain about 780,000 distinct CDR3 sequences, about 42% of them singletons. The specimen was blood. These receptors all stem from a man older than 75 in good health.

As DNA, the CDR3 is TGTGCCAGCAGCCAAGTAGTCGGGACCTACAATGAGCAGTTCTTC. Its protein is CASSQVVGTYNEQFF. The chain joins TRBV3-1 to TRBJ2-1; maybe TRBD2 (5 bases). The germline gives CDR1 LGHDT, CDR2 YNNKEL (reference sequence). There are 15 residues in the CDR3. V was cut by 1 base and J by 2 bases, with 9 bases left in between.

This clonotype was observed a handful of times. The rearrangement joins TRBV7-2 to TRBJ2-5; D assignment may be TRBD1 or TRBD2 (5 bases each). V was clipped by 1 base and J by 1 base, with 7 bases between them. The germline gives CDR1 SGHTA, CDR2 FQGNSA. The CDR3 loop spans 14 amino acids. In DNA, the CDR3 is TGTGCCAGCAGCTTAGTCGGGACCCAAGAGACCCAGTACTTC. This sequence encodes CASSLVGTQETQYF.

V and J are TRBV6-7 and TRBJ1-5, with D hard to call. TRBV6-7 is recorded as an ORF, its role being uncertain. V lost 6 bases to trimming and J lost 6 bases, with 15 bases between them. The CDR3 has 14 residues. CDR3 bases: TGTGCCAGCAGGTCTCAATCTCGCTCTCAGCCCCAGCATTTT. Encoded protein: CASRSQSRSQPQHF.

V gene TRBV20-1 combines with J gene TRBJ1-5; TRBD1 matches at 11 bases. The CDR3 consists of 15 residues. With V trimmed by 6 bases and J by 9 bases, 13 bases remained unmatched. CDR1 and CDR2 (germline): DFQATT, SNEGSKA (reference sequence). The CDR3 sequence is CSARPGQGVAGPQHF. CDR3 DNA: TGCAGTGCCCGCCCGGGACAGGGGGTCGCGGGGCCCCAGCATTTT.

The chain employs TRBV28 and TRBJ2-7, with TRBD1 identical over 7 bases. The ends lost 5 bases at V and 2 bases at J; junction bases unmatched: 6. The CDR3 totals 14 residues. The germline gives CDR1 MDHEN, CDR2 SYDVKM. This chain's CDR3 is CASSPYGTAYEQYF. Here the CDR3 DNA reads TGTGCCAGCAGTCCGTATGGGACAGCCTACGAGCAGTACTTC.

This clonotype was counted at least ten times. The J gene is TRBJ2-4, the V gene TRBV12-3 or TRBV12-4, with 9 bases fitting TRBD1. CDR3 length equals 16 residues. Losses at the gene ends were 6 bases for V and 7 bases for J; bases not matched to a gene: 13. Here the CDR3 reads CASRRGQGQRGNIQYF. The CDR3 DNA follows: TGTGCCAGCAGACGCGGACAGGGGCAAAGGGGGAACATTCAGTACTTC.

In this sample, this clonotype turned up once. The rearrangement uses TRBV9 and TRBJ2-1; 7 nucleotides match TRBD1. With V trimmed by 0 bases and J by 1 base, 4 bases remained unmatched. The CDR3 is 16 residues long. CDR1 SGDLS and CDR2 YYNGEE come from the germline V gene. CDR3 in DNA: TGTGCCAGCAGCGTAGGCTCGGACAGGTCCTACAATGAGCAGTTCTTC. The encoded protein is CASSVGSDRSYNEQFF. The whole variable domain, filled in from reference TRBV9 and TRBJ2-1, reads DSGVTQTPKHLITATGQRVTLRCSPRSGDLSVYWYQQSLDQGLQFLIQYYNGEERAKGNILERFSAQQFPDLHSELNLSSLELGDSALYFCASSVGSDRSYNEQFFGPGTRLTVL.

The rearrangement uses TRBV7-9 and TRBJ2-7; 8 bases fit TRBD1. Germline-derived CDR1 and CDR2 are SEHNR and FQNEAQ (reference sequence). Unmatched junction bases numbered 8, after V lost 7 bases and J lost 3 bases. CDR3 size: 14 residues. CDR3 region: CASNSGDRNYEQYF. CDR3 bases: TGTGCCAGCAACTCCGGGGACAGGAACTACGAGCAGTACTTC. Full variable domain (missing parts from reference TRBV7-9 and TRBJ2-7): DTGVSQNPRHKITKRGQNVTFRCDPISEHNRLYWYRQTLGQGPEFLTYFQNEAQLEKSRLLSDRFSAERPKGSFSTLEIQRTEQGDSAMYLCASNSGDRNYEQYFGPGTRLTVT.

This clonotype was detected only a few times. The CDR3 DNA reads TGCAGCGTCTCGACTAGCGGGAAAGTCAATGAGCAGTTCTTC. Its protein product is CSVSTSGKVNEQFF. The chain is built from TRBV29-1 and TRBJ2-1; 11 bases fit TRBD2. Germline CDR1 is SQVTM and CDR2 is ANQGSEA. The CDR3 extends over 14 amino acids. J was trimmed by 6 bases and V by 6 bases; bases with no gene match: 7.

In this sample, this clonotype turned up once. The chain employs TRBV7-9 and TRBJ1-5; no definite D call. This CDR3 has 12 residues. Germline V CDR1 and CDR2: SEHNR, FQNEAQ (reference sequence). The V gene lost 1 base and the J gene lost 5 bases, with 3 bases spanning the gap. CDR3 DNA: TGTGCCAGCAGCTTAGGGTATCAGCCCCAGCATTTT. Protein: CASSLGYQPQHF.

Notes on this clonotype: One end of the junction is discordant with germline, which a read error may explain. The chain couples TRBV27 to TRBJ2-7, with TRBD2 as a possible D gene (6 bases). Per the germline V gene, CDR1 is MNHEY and CDR2 is SMNVEV (reference sequence). The CDR3 runs 14 residues. The CDR3 loop is CVSSSTGTYGGEYF. CDR3 nucleotide sequence: TGTGTCAGCAGCTCCACAGGAACTTATGGAGGGGAGTACTTC.

The chain carries TRBV12-3 or TRBV12-4 and TRBJ2-1; 9 bases line up with TRBD1. J gave up 0 bases and V 6 bases, and 15 bases lay outside the gene matches. The CDR3 has 19 residues. The CDR3 nucleotides are TGTGCCAGCAGCCACAACAGGGGGCGAACCCCCAACTCCTACAATGAGCAGTTCTTC. This gives the protein CASSHNRGRTPNSYNEQFF.

This clonotype showed up just a few times. The genes are TRBV3-1 and TRBJ2-4; D not resolved. The J call may be faulty, since TRBJ2-5 better matches the DNA end. Germline-derived CDR1 and CDR2 are LGHDT and YNNKEL (reference sequence). This CDR3 is 15 amino acids long. In DNA form, the CDR3 reads TGTGCCAGCAGCCAAGAGAAGCAACCTGGGGAGACCCAGTACTTC. Amino acids: CASSQEKQPGETQYF.

This clonotype was seen only a few times. The rearrangement uses TRBV7-2 and TRBJ2-4; 8 bases fit TRBD1. Looked up from germline, CDR1 is SGHTA and CDR2 is FQGNSA. V trimming: 2 bases; J trimming: 12 bases; junction bases outside the gene matches: 9. The CDR3 runs to 14 residues. The CDR3 DNA follows: TGTGCCAGCAGCTTACCGGGACAGGCGGTCGCTCAGTACTTC. It is translated as CASSLPGQAVAQYF.

This clonotype was found many times. The CDR3 loop reads CASSFDRGDGTDTQYF. The CDR3 DNA follows: TGTGCCAGCAGTTTCGACAGGGGCGATGGAACAGATACGCAGTATTTT. V usage is TRBV12-3 or TRBV12-4 and J usage is TRBJ2-3, with 8 bases that match TRBD1. This CDR3 has 16 amino acids. The ends lost 3 bases at V and 3 bases at J; junction bases unmatched: 8.

Concerning this clonotype itself: The junction departs from germline at one end; a sequencing error may be responsible. The gene calls are TRBV7-9 and TRBJ2-3; D ambiguous. The V gene's germline CDR1 is SEHNR and CDR2 FQNEAQ (reference sequence). This CDR3 has 15 amino acids. CDR3 in amino acids: CAGSLQIGSSDTQYF. CDR3 nucleotide sequence: TGTGCCGGCAGCTTACAAATTGGTAGTTCAGATACGCAGTATTTT. The whole variable domain, remainder taken from reference TRBV7-9 and TRBJ2-3, is DTGVSQNPRHKITKRGQNVTFRCDPISEHNRLYWYRQTLGQGPEFLTYFQNEAQLEKSRLLSDRFSAERPKGSFSTLEIQRTEQGDSAMYLCAGSLQIGSSDTQYFGPGTRLTVL.

This clonotype was observed a few times. The CDR3: CASRRVAGQYNEQFF. The CDR3, as DNA: TGTGCCAGCAGGAGGGTAGCGGGACAGTACAATGAGCAGTTCTTC. The chain is built from TRBV6-2 or TRBV6-3 and TRBJ2-1; a possible D gene is TRBD2 (8 bases). V lost 6 bases and J lost 4, with 16 bases in between. Germline assignment: CDR1 MNHEY and CDR2 SVGEGT. CDR3 length: 15 amino acids.

V gene TRBV7-2 combines with J gene TRBJ2-7, with 9 nucleotides matching TRBD2. From germline, CDR1 is SGHTA and CDR2 FQGNSA. V trimming: 9 bases; J trimming: 0 bases; junction bases outside the gene matches: 6. This CDR3 region has 14 residues. For the CDR3, the DNA is TGTGCCAGTAAGCTAGCGGGACCCTCCTACGAGCAGTACTTC. It is translated as CASKLAGPSYEQYF.

There are many counts of this clonotype. The V and J genes are TRBV20-1 and TRBJ2-7, with D unclear. This CDR3 is 15 amino acids long. Germline V gene lookup returns CDR1 DFQATT and CDR2 SNEGSKA (reference sequence). Trimming removed 6 bases from V and 3 bases from J, with 21 bases in between. CDR3 region: CSALDDTAPHYEQYF. The DNA for the CDR3 is TGCAGTGCCCTAGACGATACAGCGCCGCACTACGAGCAGTACTTC.